This T cell receptor beta chain appears in the sequencing data of a study of graft-versus-host responses after intestinal transplantation. As to this clone: Its antigen is unknown.

CDR3 length: 14 amino acids. Germline loops: CDR1 MNHEY, CDR2 SMNVEV (reference sequence). V lost 3 bases, J lost 6 bases, and 14 bases lay in between. Method: immunoSEQ multiplex PCR; TCRdb's copy keeps in-frame clones and lacks some. The sample shows 80,000 to 95,000 clones, about nine tenths of them seen only once. The V gene is TRBV27, the J gene TRBJ1-2; tentatively, D is TRBD1 (6 bases). The sequence was collected from a human donor who received an intestinal transplant. The sequenced sample was unstimulated CD8+ T cells sorted from spleen or lymph node cells, obtained before intestinal transplant. In DNA, the CDR3 is TGTGCCAGCAGTTTCTCGGGGCAGGGGCATGGCTACACCTTC. This codes for CASSFSGQGHGYTF.